This T cell receptor (beta chain) was documented in a study of T cell responses to AZD1222 COVID-19 vaccine. Study findings and constraints: It was only six AZD1222 recipients who were seropositive at baseline. Nearly half of unique spike-specific TCRs reportedly avoided B.1.351 and B.1.1.7 mutated regions.

As to this clone: Its cognate antigen is unknown.

Clones were sequenced by immunoSEQ multiplex PCR, and TCRdb holds only the in-frame ones, with some missing. The data hold about 150,000 clones, with 70% to 90% observed a single time. The sample here was peripheral blood, taken on day 0 of MenACWY control vaccination. This receptor was identified in an adult in good health.

In DNA form, the CDR3 reads TGTGCCAGCATTACAGGGGACAGGGGTGGTCAGCCCCAGCATTTT. Amino acid sequence: CASITGDRGGQPQHF. The J gene is TRBJ1-5, the V gene TRBV6-5, with 10 bases identical to TRBD1. The length of the CDR3 is 15 residues. Germline CDR1 is MNHEY and CDR2 is SVGAGI. With 7 bases clipped from V and 6 bases from J, the junction kept 9 bases outside the gene matches.